This passage covers 12 T cell receptor beta chains from one sample sequenced in a study of T cell repertoires in cytomegalovirus infection. MiXCR was run by TCRdb on the reads, yielding one entry per CDR3 protein. Here the sample spans 150,000 to 200,000 distinct CDR3 sequences, roughly 9% being singletons. The sequenced material came from PBMCs. These receptors were collected from a human donor in good health (CMV status not recorded). Some clones in this sample may be carry-over from other donors' samples.

Ten or more counts support this clonotype. The chain recombines TRBV25-1 with TRBJ1-1; D gene uncertain. Trimming shortened V by 1 base and J by 3 bases, and 12 bases separated the two germline ends. CDR3 length: 15 amino acids. Germline assignment: CDR1 MGHDK and CDR2 SYGVNS. The CDR3 sequence is CASSEFKGSYTEAFF. CDR3 bases: TGTGCCAGCAGTGAATTTAAGGGATCGTACACTGAAGCTTTCTTT. The complete variable domain, with remaining parts taken from reference TRBV25-1 and TRBJ1-1, reads EADIYQTPRYLVIGTGKKITLECSQTMGHDKMYWYQQDPGMELHLIHYSYGVNSTEKGDLSSESTVSRIRTEHFPLTLESARPSHTSQYLCASSEFKGSYTEAFFGQGTRLTVV.

This clonotype was detected many times. The chain couples TRBV7-2 to TRBJ1-2; TRBD1 is a possible D gene (5 bases). CDR1 and CDR2 (germline): SGHTA, FQGNSA. Trimming stripped 5 bases from V and 2 bases from J, with 15 bases between. The CDR3 consists of 15 residues. The CDR3 DNA sequence: TGTGCCAGCAGCGTACATGAGGGACTCAACTATGGCTACACCTTC. Encoded protein: CASSVHEGLNYGYTF.

This clonotype was counted many times. This chain uses TRBV7-2 with TRBJ2-3, with D tentatively TRBD2 (7 bases). The CDR3 is made up of 14 amino acids. Trimming removed 6 bases from V and 2 bases from J, with 12 bases in between. Germline CDR1 and CDR2: SGHTA and FQGNSA. The CDR3 sequence is CASRHGGATDTQYF. CDR3 DNA: TGTGCCAGCAGACATGGGGGGGCCACAGATACGCAGTATTTT.

J is TRBJ2-3 and V is TRBV11-2; a weak D match, TRBD1 (5 bases). V gave up 1 base and J gave up 11 bases, with 16 bases separating them. This CDR3 has 14 residues. The germline V gene encodes CDR1 SGHAT and CDR2 FQNNGV. The CDR3 loop is CASSLGQTIGMQYF. The CDR3 region has the DNA TGTGCCAGCAGCTTAGGACAGACGATTGGTATGCAGTATTTT.

This clonotype was detected ten times or more. The V gene is TRBV7-8, the J gene TRBJ2-4; possible D gene TRBD1, 6 bases. Germline V gene lookup returns CDR1 SGHVS and CDR2 FQNEAQ. CDR3 length: 17 residues. Trimming pared 4 bases from V and 4 bases from J, leaving 20 bases between. The CDR3 coding sequence is TGTGCCAGCAGCTCCCCAGGGGCAGCAGACTTGAAAAACATTCAGTACTTC. Translating gives CASSSPGAADLKNIQYF. Filled out from reference TRBV7-8 and TRBJ2-4, the complete variable domain reads GAGVSQSPRYKVAKRGQDVALRCDPISGHVSLFWYQQALGQGPEFLTYFQNEAQLDKSGLPSDRFFAERPEGSVSTLKIQRTQQEDSAVYLCASSSPGAADLKNIQYFGAGTRLSVL.

The chain links TRBV7-9 to TRBJ2-2; D not certain. The germline V gene has CDR1 SEHNR and CDR2 FQNEAQ (reference sequence). This CDR3 is 14 amino acids long. V was cut by 2 bases and J by 5 bases, with 9 bases left in between. The CDR3 nucleotides read TGTGCCAGCAGCTTACATGGGTCGACCGGGGAGCTGTTTTTT. Its translation: CASSLHGSTGELFF.

This chain links TRBV28 with TRBJ2-7; D unclear. The V end lost 5 bases, the J end lost 2 bases, and 16 bases lay between the germline ends. Germline V gene sequence: CDR1 MDHEN, CDR2 SYDVKM. This CDR3 has 15 residues. CDR3 sequence (DNA): TGTGCCAGCAGTCCCGTAAGAATTAGTACCTACGAGCAGTACTTC. This encodes CASSPVRISTYEQYF. The complete variable domain, with remaining parts taken from reference TRBV28 and TRBJ2-7, reads DVKVTQSSRYLVKRTGEKVFLECVQDMDHENMFWYRQDPGLGLRLIYFSYDVKMKEKGDIPEGYSVSREKKERFSLILESASTNQTSMYLCASSPVRISTYEQYFGPGTRLTVT.

Details on this clonotype: Relative to the germline gene, one junction end is altered; a read error may explain this. The CDR3 protein is CASSQDARDNPYEQYF. In nucleotides, the CDR3 is TGTGCCAGCAGCCAAGATGCCCGGGACAATCCCTACGAGCAGTACTTC. The chain has TRBV4-1 and TRBJ2-7, with D possibly being TRBD1 (6 bases). Looked up from germline, CDR1 is MGHRA and CDR2 is YSYEKL. The CDR3 is 16 amino acids.

This clonotype occurred many times. This rearrangement joins TRBV28 to TRBJ2-3; TRBD2 matches 10 bases. The J segment lost 3 bases and the V segment lost 5 bases, leaving 8 bases of the junction unmatched. CDR3 length equals 16 residues. CDR1 and CDR2 (germline): MDHEN, SYDVKM. The CDR3 region has the DNA TGTGCCAGCAGTAACCTAGCGGGGGTGAGGACAGATACGCAGTATTTT. Its protein is CASSNLAGVRTDTQYF.

The J gene is TRBJ1-1, the V gene TRBV5-6, with TRBD1 identical over 8 bases. V lost 2 bases and J lost 6; bases outside the gene matches: 9. Germline-derived CDR1 and CDR2 are SGHDT and YYEEEE. The CDR3 is made up of 15 amino acids. CDR3 residues: CASSLFGQGAAEAFF. For the CDR3, the DNA is TGTGCCAGCAGCTTATTTGGCCAGGGGGCCGCTGAAGCTTTCTTT.

Ten or more counts support this clonotype. V usage is TRBV7-2 and J usage is TRBJ2-2; tentatively, D is TRBD2 (7 bases). Germline V gives CDR1 SGHTA, CDR2 FQGNSA. V lost 8 bases and J lost 1, with 17 bases in between. The CDR3 runs 16 residues. CDR3 bases: TGTGCCAGCCTGTTGGAGCGGGGACAGAACACCGGGGAGCTGTTTTTT. Residues: CASLLERGQNTGELFF.

This clonotype was recorded only once. The missing conserved phenylalanine or tryptophan at the end of this CDR3 makes a read error likely. The V gene is TRBV15, the J gene TRBJ1-1; D unclear. The V end was cut by 0 bases, the J end by 5 bases, with 10 bases between. Germline CDR1 LNHNV, CDR2 YYDKDF (reference sequence). The CDR3 consists of 14 residues. CDR3: CATSRELSGTEAFS. The DNA for the CDR3 is TGTGCCACCAGCAGAGAGCTTAGCGGTACTGAAGCTTTCTCT.